The subject of this entry is one T cell receptor beta chain. TCRB CDR3 was amplified from 2 ug genomic DNA or less. The PCR used 60 V beta and 13 J beta primers. Produced via immunoSEQ multiplex PCR; TCRdb's table is partial and in-frame only. The data show some 87,000 clones, around 85% seen once. Before vaccination, two weeks after the third vaccination, and at progression, PBMC were collected. These data are taken from a study of glioma-infiltrating T cells after dendritic cell vaccination. CDR1 and CDR2 (germline): ENHRY, SYGVKD. V was pared by 11 bases and J by 4 bases, with 15 bases between. The CDR3 contains 13 residues.

Source: blood, taken before dendritic cell vaccination. The TCR was taken from a human donor with glioblastoma. V gene TRBV10-3 combines with J gene TRBJ1-3; D may be TRBD1 (6 bases). CDR3 sequence reads: CASTGMEGNTIYF. The DNA of the CDR3 is TGTGCCTCCACAGGGATGGAGGGAAACACCATATATTTT.